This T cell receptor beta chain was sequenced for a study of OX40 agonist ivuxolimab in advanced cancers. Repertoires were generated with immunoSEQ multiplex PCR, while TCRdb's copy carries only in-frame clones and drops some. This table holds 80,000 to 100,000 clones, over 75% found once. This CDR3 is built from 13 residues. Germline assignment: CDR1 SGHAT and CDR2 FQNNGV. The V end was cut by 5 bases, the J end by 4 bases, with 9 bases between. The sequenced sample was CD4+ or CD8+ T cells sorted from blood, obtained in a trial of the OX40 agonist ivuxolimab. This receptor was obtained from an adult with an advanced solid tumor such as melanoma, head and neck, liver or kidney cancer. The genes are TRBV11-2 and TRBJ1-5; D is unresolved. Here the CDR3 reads CASSLSYNQPQHF. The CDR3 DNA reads TGTGCCAGCAGCCTCAGTTATAATCAGCCCCAGCATTTT.